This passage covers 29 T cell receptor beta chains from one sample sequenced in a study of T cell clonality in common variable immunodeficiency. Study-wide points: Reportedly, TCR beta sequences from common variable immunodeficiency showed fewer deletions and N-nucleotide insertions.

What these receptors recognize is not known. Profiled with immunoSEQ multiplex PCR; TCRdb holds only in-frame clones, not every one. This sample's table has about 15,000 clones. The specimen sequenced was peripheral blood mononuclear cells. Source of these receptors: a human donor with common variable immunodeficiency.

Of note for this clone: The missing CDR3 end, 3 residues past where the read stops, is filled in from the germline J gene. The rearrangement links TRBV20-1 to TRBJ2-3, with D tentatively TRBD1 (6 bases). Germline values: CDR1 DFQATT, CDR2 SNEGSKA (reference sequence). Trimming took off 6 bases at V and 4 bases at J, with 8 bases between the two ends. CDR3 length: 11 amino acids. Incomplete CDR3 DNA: TGCAGTGCGTCAGGGGCAGATACG. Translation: CSASGADT. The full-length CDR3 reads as CSASGADTQYF.

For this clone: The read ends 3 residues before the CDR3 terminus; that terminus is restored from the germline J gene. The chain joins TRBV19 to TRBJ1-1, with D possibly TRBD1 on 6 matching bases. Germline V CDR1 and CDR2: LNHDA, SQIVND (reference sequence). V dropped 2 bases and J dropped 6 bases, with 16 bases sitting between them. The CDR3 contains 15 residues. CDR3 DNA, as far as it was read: TGTGCCAGTAGTATATCCCCAGGGGCGGGTTCTGAA. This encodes CASSISPGAGSE. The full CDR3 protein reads CASSISPGAGSEAFF.

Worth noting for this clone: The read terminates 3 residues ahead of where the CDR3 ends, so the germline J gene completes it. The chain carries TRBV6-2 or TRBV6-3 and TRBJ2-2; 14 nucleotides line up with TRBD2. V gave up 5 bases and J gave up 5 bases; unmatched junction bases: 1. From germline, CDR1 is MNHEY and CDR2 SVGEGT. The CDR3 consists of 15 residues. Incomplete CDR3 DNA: TGTGCCAGCAGTCGGACTAGCGGGGGGACCGGGGAG. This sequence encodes CASSRTSGGTGE. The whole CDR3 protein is CASSRTSGGTGELFF.

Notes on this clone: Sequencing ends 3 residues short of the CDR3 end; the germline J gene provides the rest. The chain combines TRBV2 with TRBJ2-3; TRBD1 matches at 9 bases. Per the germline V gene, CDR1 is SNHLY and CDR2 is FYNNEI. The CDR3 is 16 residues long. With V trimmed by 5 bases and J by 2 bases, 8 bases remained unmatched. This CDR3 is CASSPPGQGATDTQYF. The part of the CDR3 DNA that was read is TGTGCCAGCAGTCCCCCGGGACAGGGAGCCACAGATACG.

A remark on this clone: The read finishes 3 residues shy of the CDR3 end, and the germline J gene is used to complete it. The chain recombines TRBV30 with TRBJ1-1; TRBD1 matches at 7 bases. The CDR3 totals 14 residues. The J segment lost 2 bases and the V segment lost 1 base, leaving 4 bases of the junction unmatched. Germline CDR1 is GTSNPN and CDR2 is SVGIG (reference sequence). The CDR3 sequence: CAWSAGTENTEAFF. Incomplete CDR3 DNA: TGTGCCTGGAGTGCTGGGACAGAAAACACTGAA.

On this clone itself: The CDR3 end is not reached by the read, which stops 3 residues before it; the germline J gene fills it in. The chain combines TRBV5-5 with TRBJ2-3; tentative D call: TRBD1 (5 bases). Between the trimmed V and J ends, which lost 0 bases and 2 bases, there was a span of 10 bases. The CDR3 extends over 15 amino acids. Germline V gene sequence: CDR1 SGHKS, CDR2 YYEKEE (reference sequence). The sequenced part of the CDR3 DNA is TGTGCCAGCAGCTTGGAGGGGTTCCCCACAGATACG. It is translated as CASSLEGFPTDT. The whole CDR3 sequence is CASSLEGFPTDTQYF.

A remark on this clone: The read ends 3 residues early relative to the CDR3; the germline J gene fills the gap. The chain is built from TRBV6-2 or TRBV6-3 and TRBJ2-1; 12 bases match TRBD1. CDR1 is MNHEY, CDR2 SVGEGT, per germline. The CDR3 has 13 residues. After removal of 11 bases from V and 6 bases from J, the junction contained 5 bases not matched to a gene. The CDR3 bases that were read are TGTGCCGGAGGGACAGGGGGCATCAATGAG. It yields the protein CAGGTGGINE. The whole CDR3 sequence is CAGGTGGINEQFF.

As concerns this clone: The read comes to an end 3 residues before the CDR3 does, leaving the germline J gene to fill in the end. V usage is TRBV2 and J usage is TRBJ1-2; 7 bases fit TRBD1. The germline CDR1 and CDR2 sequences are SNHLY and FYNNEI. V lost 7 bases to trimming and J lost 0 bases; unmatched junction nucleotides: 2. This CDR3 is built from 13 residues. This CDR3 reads CASTGTANYGYTF. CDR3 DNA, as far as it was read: TGTGCCAGCACAGGGACAGCTAACTATGGC.

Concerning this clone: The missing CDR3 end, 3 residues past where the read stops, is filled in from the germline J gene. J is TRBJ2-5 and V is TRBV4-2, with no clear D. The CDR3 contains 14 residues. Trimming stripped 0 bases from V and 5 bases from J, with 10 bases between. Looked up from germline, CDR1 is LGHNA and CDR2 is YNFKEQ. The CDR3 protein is CASSQDATTETQYF. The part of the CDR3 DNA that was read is TGTGCCAGCAGCCAAGACGCTACCACCGAGACC.

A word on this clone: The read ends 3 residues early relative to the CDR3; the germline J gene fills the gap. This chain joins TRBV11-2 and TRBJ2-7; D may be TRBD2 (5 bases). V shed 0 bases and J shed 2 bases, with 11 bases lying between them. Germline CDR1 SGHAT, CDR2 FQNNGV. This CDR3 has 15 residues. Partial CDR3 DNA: TGTGCCAGCAGCTTAGAGAGGGCAGAACCCTACGAG. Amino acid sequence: CASSLERAEPYE. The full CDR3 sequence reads CASSLERAEPYEQYF.

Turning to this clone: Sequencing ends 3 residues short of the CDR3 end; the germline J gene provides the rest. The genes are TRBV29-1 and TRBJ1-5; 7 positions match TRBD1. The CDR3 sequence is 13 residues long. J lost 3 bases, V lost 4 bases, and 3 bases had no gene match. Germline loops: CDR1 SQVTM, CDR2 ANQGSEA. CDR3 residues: CSVGQGFNQPQHF. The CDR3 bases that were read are TGCAGCGTTGGACAGGGTTTCAATCAGCCC.

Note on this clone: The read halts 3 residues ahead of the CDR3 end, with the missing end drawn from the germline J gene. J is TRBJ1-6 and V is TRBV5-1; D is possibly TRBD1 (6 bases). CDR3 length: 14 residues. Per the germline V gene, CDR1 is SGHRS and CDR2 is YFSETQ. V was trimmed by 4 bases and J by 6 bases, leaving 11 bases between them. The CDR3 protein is CASSKDSFNSPLHF. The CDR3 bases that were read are TGCGCCAGCAGCAAGGACAGCTTTAATTCACCC. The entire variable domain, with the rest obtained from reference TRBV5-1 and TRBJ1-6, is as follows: KAGVTQTPRYLIKTRGQQVTLSCSPISGHRSVSWYQQTPGQGLQFLFEYFSETQRNKGNFPGRFSGRQFSNSRSEMNVSTLELGDSALYLCASSKDSFNSPLHFGNGTRLTVT.

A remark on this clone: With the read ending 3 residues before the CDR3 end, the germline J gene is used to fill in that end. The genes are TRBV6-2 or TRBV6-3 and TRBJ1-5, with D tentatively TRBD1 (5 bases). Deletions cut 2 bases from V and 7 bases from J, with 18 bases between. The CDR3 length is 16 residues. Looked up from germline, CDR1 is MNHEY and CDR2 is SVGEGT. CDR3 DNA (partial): TGTGCCAGCAGTTACCCCAGCGCAGTCCCAGGGCAGCCC. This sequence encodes CASSYPSAVPGQP. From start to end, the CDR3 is CASSYPSAVPGQPQHF.

The CDR3 bases that were read are TGTGCCTGGAGTCGCCGATTTCGGCAGGGATTCTCCTACGAG. It encodes CAWSRRFRQGFSYE. The whole CDR3 reads CAWSRRFRQGFSYEQYF. V gene TRBV30 combines with J gene TRBJ2-7, with D tentatively TRBD1 (5 bases). The missing CDR3 end, 3 residues past where the read stops, is filled in from the germline J gene. The CDR3 is made up of 17 amino acids. Trimming removed 2 bases from V and 0 bases from J, with 20 bases in between. The germline CDR1 and CDR2 sequences are GTSNPN and SVGIG (reference sequence).

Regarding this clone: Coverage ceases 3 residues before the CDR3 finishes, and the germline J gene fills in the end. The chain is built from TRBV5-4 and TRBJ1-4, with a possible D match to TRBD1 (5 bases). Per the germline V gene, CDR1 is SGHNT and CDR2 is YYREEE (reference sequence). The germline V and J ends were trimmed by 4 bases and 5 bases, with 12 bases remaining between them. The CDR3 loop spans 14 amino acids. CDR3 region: CASSVQGLNEKLFF. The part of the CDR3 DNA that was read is TGTGCCAGCAGCGTGCAGGGATTGAATGAAAAA.

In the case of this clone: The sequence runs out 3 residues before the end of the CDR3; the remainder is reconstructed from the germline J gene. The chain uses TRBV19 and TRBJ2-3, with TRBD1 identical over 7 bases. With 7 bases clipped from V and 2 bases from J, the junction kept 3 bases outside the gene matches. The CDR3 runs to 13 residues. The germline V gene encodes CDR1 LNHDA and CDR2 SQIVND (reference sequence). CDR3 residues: CASKTGSTDTQYF. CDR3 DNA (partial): TGTGCCAGTAAGACAGGGTCCACAGATACG.

CDR3 DNA (partial): TGCAGTGCTAGCCTTAGCGGGAGAAGCTACAATGAG. Protein product: CSASLSGRSYNE. From start to end, the CDR3 is CSASLSGRSYNEQFF. The J gene is TRBJ2-1, the V gene TRBV20-1; 9 bases line up with TRBD2. With the read ending 3 residues before the CDR3 end, the germline J gene is used to fill in that end. Germline V lookup: CDR1 DFQATT, CDR2 SNEGSKA (reference sequence). V dropped 3 bases and J dropped 3; count of bases not matched to a gene: 6. The CDR3 loop spans 15 amino acids.

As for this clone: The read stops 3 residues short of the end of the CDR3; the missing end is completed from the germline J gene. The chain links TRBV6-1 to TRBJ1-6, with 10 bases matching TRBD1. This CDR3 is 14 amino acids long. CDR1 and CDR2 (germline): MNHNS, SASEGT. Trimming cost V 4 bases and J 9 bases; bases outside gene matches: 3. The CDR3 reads CASSGQGAISPLHF. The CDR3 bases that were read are TGTGCCAGCAGTGGACAGGGGGCTATTTCACCC.

The chain's CDR3 is CASSLGLSSTDTQYF. The part of the CDR3 DNA that was read is TGTGCCAGCAGCTTAGGACTTAGCTCCACAGATACG. The genes are TRBV7-9 and TRBJ2-3; the D is unclear. The sequenced fragment ends 3 residues before the CDR3 boundary, so the rest is inferred from the germline J gene. CDR3 length: 15 amino acids. The V end was cut by 1 base, the J end by 2 bases, with 10 bases between. Germline V gives CDR1 SEHNR, CDR2 FQNEAQ (reference sequence).

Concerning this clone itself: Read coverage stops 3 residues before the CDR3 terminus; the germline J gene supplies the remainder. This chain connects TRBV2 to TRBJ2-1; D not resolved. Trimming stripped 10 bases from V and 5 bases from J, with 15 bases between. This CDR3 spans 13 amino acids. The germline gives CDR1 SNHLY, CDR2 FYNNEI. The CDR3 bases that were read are TGTGCCACCACGAAGGTGAACAACAATGAG. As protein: CATTKVNNNE. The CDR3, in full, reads CATTKVNNNEQFF.

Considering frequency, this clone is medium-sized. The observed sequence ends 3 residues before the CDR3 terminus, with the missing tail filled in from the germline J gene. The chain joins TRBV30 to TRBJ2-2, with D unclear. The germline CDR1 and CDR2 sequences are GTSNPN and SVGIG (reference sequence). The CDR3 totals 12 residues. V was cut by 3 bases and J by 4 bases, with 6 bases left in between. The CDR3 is CAWSHGTGELFF. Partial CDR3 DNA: TGTGCCTGGAGCCACGGCACCGGGGAG.

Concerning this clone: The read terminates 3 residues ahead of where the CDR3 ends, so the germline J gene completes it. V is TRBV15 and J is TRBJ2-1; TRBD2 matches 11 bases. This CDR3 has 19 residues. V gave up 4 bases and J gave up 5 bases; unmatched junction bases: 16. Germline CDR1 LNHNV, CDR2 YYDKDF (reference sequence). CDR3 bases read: TGTGCCACCAGCATGTATCCTCCAACCGGGACTAGCGGCGACAATGAG. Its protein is CATSMYPPTGTSGDNE. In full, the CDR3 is CATSMYPPTGTSGDNEQFF.

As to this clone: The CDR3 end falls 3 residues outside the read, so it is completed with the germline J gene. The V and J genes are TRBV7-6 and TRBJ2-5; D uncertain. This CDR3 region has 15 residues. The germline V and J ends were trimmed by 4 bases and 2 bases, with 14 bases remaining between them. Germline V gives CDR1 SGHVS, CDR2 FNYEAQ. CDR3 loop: CASSSPFIRQETQYF. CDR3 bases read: TGTGCCAGCAGCTCGCCCTTCATACGGCAAGAGACC. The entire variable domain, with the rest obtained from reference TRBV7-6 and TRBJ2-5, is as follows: GAGVSQSPRYKVTKRGQDVALRCDPISGHVSLYWYRQALGQGPEFLTYFNYEAQQDKSGLPNDRFSAERPEGSISTLTIQRTEQRDSAMYRCASSSPFIRQETQYFGPGTRLLVL.

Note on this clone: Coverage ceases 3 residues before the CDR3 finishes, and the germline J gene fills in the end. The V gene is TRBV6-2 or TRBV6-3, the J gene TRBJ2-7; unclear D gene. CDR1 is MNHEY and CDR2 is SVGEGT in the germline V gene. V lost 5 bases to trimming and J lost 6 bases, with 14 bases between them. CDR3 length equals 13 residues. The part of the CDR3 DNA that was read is TGTGCCAGCAGTCGGCCTCCCACGGGCGAG. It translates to CASSRPPTGE. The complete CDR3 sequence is CASSRPPTGEQYF.

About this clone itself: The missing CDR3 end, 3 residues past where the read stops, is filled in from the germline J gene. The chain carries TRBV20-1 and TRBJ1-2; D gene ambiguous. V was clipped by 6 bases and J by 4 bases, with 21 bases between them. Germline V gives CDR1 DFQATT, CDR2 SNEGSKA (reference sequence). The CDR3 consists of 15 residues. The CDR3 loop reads CSARPSGRLLYGYTF. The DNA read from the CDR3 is TGCAGTGCCCGCCCCAGCGGGCGCCTCCTCTATGGC.

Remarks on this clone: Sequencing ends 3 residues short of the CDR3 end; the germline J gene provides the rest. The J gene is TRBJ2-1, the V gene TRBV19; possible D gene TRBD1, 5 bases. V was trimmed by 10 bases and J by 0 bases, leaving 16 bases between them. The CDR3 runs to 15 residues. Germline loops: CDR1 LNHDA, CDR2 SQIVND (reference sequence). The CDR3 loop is CATSEDRSSYNEQFF. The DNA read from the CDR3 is TGTGCCACCTCCGAAGACAGAAGCTCCTACAATGAG.

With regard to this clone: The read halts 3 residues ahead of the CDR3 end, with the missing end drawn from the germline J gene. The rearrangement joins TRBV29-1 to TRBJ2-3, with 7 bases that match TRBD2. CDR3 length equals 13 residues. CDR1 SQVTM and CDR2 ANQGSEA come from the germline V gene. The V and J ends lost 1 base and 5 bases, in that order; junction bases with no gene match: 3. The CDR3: CSVEAGGQDTQYF. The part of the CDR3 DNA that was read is TGCAGCGTTGAAGCGGGAGGACAAGATACG.

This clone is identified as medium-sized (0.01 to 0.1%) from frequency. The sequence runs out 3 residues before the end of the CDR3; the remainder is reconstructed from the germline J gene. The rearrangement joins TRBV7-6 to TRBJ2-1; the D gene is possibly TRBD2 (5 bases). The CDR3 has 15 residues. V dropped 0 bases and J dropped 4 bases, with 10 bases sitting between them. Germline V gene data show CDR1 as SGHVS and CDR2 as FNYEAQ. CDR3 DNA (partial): TGTGCCAGCAGCTTAGCGCGGGCGAAGTACAATGAG. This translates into CASSLARAKYNE. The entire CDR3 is CASSLARAKYNEQFF.

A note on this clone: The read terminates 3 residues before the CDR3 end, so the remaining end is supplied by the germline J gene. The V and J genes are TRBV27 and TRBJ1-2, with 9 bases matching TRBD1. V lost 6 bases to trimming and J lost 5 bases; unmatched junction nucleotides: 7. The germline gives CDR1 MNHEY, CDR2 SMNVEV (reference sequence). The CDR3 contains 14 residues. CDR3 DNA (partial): TGTGCCAGCAGCCCCTCGGGACAGGGATATGGC. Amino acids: CASSPSGQGYG. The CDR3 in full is CASSPSGQGYGYTF.